Below, one T cell receptor beta chain is given with its context. Between the trimmed V and J ends, which lost 0 bases and 1 base, there was a span of 15 bases. CDR1 is LGHDT, CDR2 YNNKEL, per germline (reference sequence). The CDR3 is made up of 17 amino acids. Authors' methods: Reference gene primers were amplified, and this amplification served to estimate nucleated cell counts. Libraries were prepared by immunoSEQ multiplex PCR; TCRdb keeps only in-frame clonotypes and omits some of them. D and trimming were read from the DNA, whereas the V and J calls and clone size are those reported in that table. The sample shows more than 65,000 clones, approximately 80% of them seen only once. The data stem from a study of blood T cell repertoires in COVID-19. Study as a whole: The origin of the acute and convalescent COVID-19 samples was the United States, Italy and Spain. T cells, B-cell-depleted T cells, or PBMCs supplied cDNA or gDNA.

This sequence was found in a man between 60 and 70 years old with active or convalescent COVID-19. J is TRBJ1-1 and V is TRBV3-1 (or the pseudogene TRBV3-2), with D maybe TRBD1 (6 bases). The specimen sequenced was peripheral blood. CDR3 DNA: TGTGCCAGCAGCCAAGACTGGGGGGGCCGAGGGAACACTGAAGCTTTCTTT. Amino acid sequence: CASSQDWGGRGNTEAFF.